This T cell receptor (beta chain) was captured by sequencing in a study of blood T cell repertoires in COVID-19. Original processing notes: Quantification of nucleated cells was approximated via reference gene primer amplification. The method was immunoSEQ multiplex PCR; TCRdb's version includes in-frame clones alone and lacks a portion of them. D and trimming were read from the DNA, whereas the V and J calls and clone size are those reported in that table. The sample lists some 120,000 clones; roughly 83% were seen once. The CDR3 has 15 residues. V lost 2 bases, J lost 5 bases, and 7 bases stayed unmatched. Germline assignment: CDR1 SGHDT and CDR2 YYEEEE.

The TCR comes from a woman aged 65 to 85 with acute or convalescent COVID-19. This chain uses TRBV5-6 with TRBJ2-5; 9 bases agree with TRBD1. Material for sequencing was peripheral blood. The CDR3 DNA reads TGTGCCAGCAGCTTCCAGGCGACAGGGGGGGAGACCCAGTACTTC. Amino acids: CASSFQATGGETQYF.